The entry below gives a single TCR beta chain sequence along with its context. Its antigen remains unknown. The V gene's germline CDR1 is SGDLS and CDR2 YYNGEE. The germline V and J ends were trimmed by 3 bases and 5 bases, with 12 bases remaining between them. There are 13 residues in the CDR3. The data originate from a study of cytomegalovirus exposure and HLA in healthy donors. PCR used 60 Vbeta primers and 13 Jbeta primers. Measured with immunoSEQ multiplex PCR; TCRdb has only the in-frame clones, and not every one. This sample has about 200,000 clones; roughly 73% occur once, and the top ten carry 1.8%. Study results and caveats: TCR beta V- and J-gene trimming, according to a later analysis, was linked to a missense DCLRE1C variant. In a later analysis, HLA-associated TCR beta chains were more clonally expanded than equally common others. There were reportedly fewer N-insertions in an Asian-associated ancestry cluster than the roughly 670-donor mean, in a later analysis.

The clonotype was recovered from a woman in her thirties in good health and CMV-seronegative. This chain joins TRBV9 and TRBJ2-7, with a possible D match to TRBD1 (6 bases). The sample was PBMCs. The CDR3 nucleotides read TGTGCCAGCAGCGCGACAGGTCACGACGAGCAGTACTTC. The encoded protein is CASSATGHDEQYF.